Listed below are T cell receptor beta chains from one sample, sequenced in a study of cytomegalovirus exposure and HLA in healthy donors. Assay used: immunoSEQ multiplex PCR; TCRdb lists only in-frame clones, some missing. The sample records tens of thousands of clones, 85% to 95% being singletons. The sample was PBMCs. These receptors came from a man aged 18 to 29 in good health and CMV-seropositive. The CDR3 runs from the conserved cysteine through the conserved F or W. Fields, in order: clone size, J gene, V gene, D gene, CDR3 protein, CDR3 DNA. D genes are given only for firm matches. The listing skips clone size in some rows; elsewhere it reads once, few, many or a size class.

size: -
J: TRBJ2-1
V: TRBV4-1
D: TRBD2
CDR3: CASSQRLAGSSYNEQFF
DNA: TGCGCCAGCAGCCAGCGGTTAGCGGGGTCCTCCTACAATGAGCAGTTCTTC

size: -
J: TRBJ2-1
V: TRBV6-5
D: -
CDR3: CASRRTGYHEQFF
DNA: TGTGCCAGCAGACGTACAGGGTACCATGAGCAGTTCTTC

size: -
J: TRBJ2-5
V: TRBV5-1
D: TRBD2
CDR3: CASSFGGGATIGKTQYF
DNA: TGCGCCAGCAGCTTCGGCGGGGGGGCCACTATCGGAAAGACCCAGTACTTC

size: once
J: TRBJ2-7
V: TRBV5-1
D: TRBD2
CDR3: CAPGGYEQYF
DNA: TGCGCCCCGGGGGGCTACGAGCAGTACTTC

size: medium-sized
J: TRBJ2-1
V: TRBV4-2
D: TRBD1
CDR3: CASSQDLGTGGDEQFF
DNA: TGTGCCAGCAGCCAAGATCTTGGGACAGGGGGCGACGAGCAGTTCTTC

size: once
J: TRBJ1-5
V: TRBV7-2
D: -
CDR3: CASSLNGAVNQPQHF
DNA: TGTGCCAGCAGCTTGAATGGGGCAGTCAATCAGCCCCAGCATTTT

size: -
J: TRBJ2-5
V: TRBV5-1
D: TRBD2
CDR3: CASRVAGGETQYF
DNA: TGCGCCAGCAGAGTAGCGGGGGGAGAGACCCAGTACTTC

size: -
J: TRBJ2-6
V: TRBV19
D: TRBD1
CDR3: CASSPGTGDSGANVLTF
DNA: TGTGCCAGTAGTCCCGGGACAGGGGACTCTGGGGCCAACGTCCTGACTTTC

size: once
J: TRBJ2-7
V: TRBV19
D: TRBD2
CDR3: CASSIGTSGRDEQYF
DNA: TGTGCCAGTAGTATCGGGACTAGCGGGAGAGATGAGCAGTACTTC

size: -
J: TRBJ2-7
V: TRBV30
D: TRBD2
CDR3: CAWSWLAGGRGYEQYF
DNA: TGTGCCTGGAGTTGGCTAGCGGGGGGTAGAGGCTACGAGCAGTACTTC

size: -
J: TRBJ2-7
V: TRBV4-2
D: -
CDR3: CASSQVETGFRSEQYF
DNA: TGTGCCAGCAGCCAAGTGGAAACAGGGTTTCGATCCGAGCAGTACTTC

size: -
J: TRBJ2-3
V: TRBV5-6
D: TRBD2
CDR3: CASSLEGLAVTDTQYF
DNA: TGTGCCAGCAGCTTGGAGGGACTAGCGGTCACAGATACGCAGTATTTT

size: -
J: TRBJ2-2
V: TRBV15
D: TRBD1
CDR3: CATSRDSQGAYTGELFF
DNA: TGTGCCACCAGCAGAGATTCCCAGGGGGCCTACACCGGGGAGCTGTTTTTT

size: -
J: TRBJ2-3
V: TRBV5-1
D: TRBD1
CDR3: CASSLLPGQESTDTQYF
DNA: TGCGCCAGCAGCTTGCTTCCGGGACAGGAGAGCACAGATACGCAGTATTTT

size: -
J: TRBJ2-7
V: TRBV7-3
D: TRBD2
CDR3: CASSSSGSSYEQYF
DNA: TGTGCCAGCAGCTCCAGCGGGAGCTCCTACGAGCAGTACTTC

size: -
J: TRBJ1-5
V: TRBV28
D: -
CDR3: CASSPRTEQYSNQPQHF
DNA: TGTGCCAGCAGTCCAAGGACAGAACAATATAGCAATCAGCCCCAGCATTTT

size: -
J: TRBJ2-1
V: TRBV5-1
D: TRBD2
CDR3: CASSLSGGRSYNEQFF
DNA: TGCGCCAGCAGCTTAAGCGGGGGCCGCTCCTACAATGAGCAGTTCTTC

size: -
J: TRBJ1-2
V: TRBV28
D: TRBD1
CDR3: CASSFRQGSFYGYTF
DNA: TGTGCCAGCAGTTTTAGACAGGGGTCATTCTATGGCTACACCTTC

size: once
J: TRBJ2-7
V: TRBV5-4
D: TRBD1
CDR3: CASSGGRRDRDPYEQYF
DNA: TGTGCCAGCAGCGGGGGAAGGAGAGACAGGGACCCCTACGAGCAGTACTTC

size: -
J: TRBJ2-1
V: TRBV7-3
D: TRBD2
CDR3: CASSTLAGSYNEQFF
DNA: TGTGCCAGCAGCACCTTAGCGGGGTCGTATAATGAGCAGTTCTTC

size: -
J: TRBJ1-2
V: TRBV18
D: TRBD1
CDR3: CASSPGTGLKHTF
DNA: TGTGCCAGCTCACCCGGGACAGGGTTAAAGCACACCTTC

size: -
J: TRBJ2-5
V: TRBV7-8
D: TRBD2
CDR3: CASSLGLAGKPGQETQYF
DNA: TGTGCCAGCAGCTTAGGGCTAGCGGGGAAGCCGGGCCAAGAGACCCAGTACTTC

size: -
J: TRBJ2-1
V: TRBV27
D: -
CDR3: CASSLSQATGNEQFF
DNA: TGTGCCAGCAGTTTATCGCAGGCTACGGGGAATGAGCAGTTCTTC

size: -
J: TRBJ1-2
V: TRBV6-1
D: -
CDR3: CASSELGGRGYTF
DNA: TGTGCCAGCAGTGAATTAGGGGGACGGGGCTACACCTTC

size: -
J: TRBJ2-1
V: TRBV2
D: TRBD1
CDR3: CASSVLGGQGYNEQFF
DNA: TGTGCCAGCAGTGTGCTGGGGGGACAGGGTTACAATGAGCAGTTCTTC

size: -
J: TRBJ2-2
V: TRBV7-3
D: TRBD2
CDR3: CASSLKTSGSAVGTGELFF
DNA: TGTGCCAGCAGCTTAAAGACTAGCGGGAGTGCGGTTGGCACCGGGGAGCTGTTTTTT

size: -
J: TRBJ2-3
V: TRBV7-9
D: TRBD2
CDR3: CASSLATSGSTDTQYF
DNA: TGTGCCAGCAGCTTAGCGACTAGCGGTAGCACAGATACGCAGTATTTT

size: -
J: TRBJ2-7
V: TRBV9
D: TRBD2
CDR3: CASSEGTSGFAYEQYF
DNA: TGTGCCAGCAGCGAAGGGACTAGCGGGTTCGCCTACGAGCAGTACTTC

size: -
J: TRBJ2-5
V: TRBV5-1
D: -
CDR3: CASSLGATQETQYF
DNA: TGCGCCAGCAGCTTGGGGGCCACCCAAGAGACCCAGTACTTC

size: -
J: TRBJ1-3
V: TRBV2
D: -
CDR3: CARRMSSGNTIYF
DNA: TGTGCCAGGAGAATGAGCTCTGGAAACACCATATATTTT

size: -
J: TRBJ2-1
V: TRBV6-5
D: -
CDR3: CASSYRRPSSYNEQFF
DNA: TGTGCCAGCAGTTACCGGCGCCCTAGCTCCTACAATGAGCAGTTCTTC

size: -
J: TRBJ2-3
V: TRBV5-1
D: TRBD1
CDR3: CASSRTGFGRTDTQYF
DNA: TGCGCCAGCAGCCGGACAGGGTTCGGTCGCACAGATACGCAGTATTTT

size: -
J: TRBJ1-2
V: TRBV4-1
D: -
CDR3: CASSQERGGFGYGYTF
DNA: TGCGCCAGCAGCCAAGAGAGGGGGGGCTTTGGGTATGGCTACACCTTC

size: -
J: TRBJ2-2
V: TRBV4-1
D: TRBD1
CDR3: CASSPRGRGVTGELFF
DNA: TGCGCCAGCAGCCCCAGGGGGCGCGGTGTCACCGGGGAGCTGTTTTTT

size: -
J: TRBJ2-2
V: TRBV9
D: TRBD2
CDR3: CASSGPSGGYTGELFF
DNA: TGTGCCAGCAGCGGACCTAGCGGGGGGTACACCGGGGAGCTGTTTTTT

size: -
J: TRBJ1-3
V: TRBV5-6
D: -
CDR3: CASSFSGYRNTIYF
DNA: TGTGCCAGCAGCTTCTCGGGGTATCGGAACACCATATATTTT

size: -
J: TRBJ2-3
V: TRBV5-1
D: -
CDR3: CASSFGLSTDTQYF
DNA: TGCGCCAGCAGCTTCGGACTTTCCACAGATACGCAGTATTTT

size: -
J: TRBJ2-4
V: TRBV7-8
D: -
CDR3: CASSPNRVLAKNIQYF
DNA: TGTGCCAGCAGCCCCAACAGAGTACTAGCCAAAAACATTCAGTACTTC

size: -
J: TRBJ2-3
V: TRBV7-9
D: -
CDR3: CASSLAVLPTDTQYF
DNA: TGTGCCAGCAGCTTAGCAGTACTCCCCACAGATACGCAGTATTTT